The 15 T cell receptor beta chains in this list originate from one sample, sequenced in a study of beta chain features in type 1 diabetes. Expressed TCRB transcripts were sequenced, since all the RNA that had been isolated was reverse transcribed. Some clones are missing from TCRdb's copy, which holds only in-frame ones; the method was immunoSEQ multiplex PCR. The table shows around 99,000 clones, with 30% to 40% occurring only once. Specimen: stem cell memory CD4+ T cells from blood. Receptors originate from a woman younger than 30 in good health.

This clone occurred a few times. This rearrangement joins TRBV7-3 to TRBJ2-2, with unresolved D. The CDR3 loop spans 14 amino acids. Germline V CDR1 and CDR2: SGHTA, FQGTGA. The V gene lost 2 bases and the J gene lost 3 bases, with 7 bases spanning the gap. CDR3 DNA: TGTGCCAGCAGCTTATTCCCGGACACCGGGGAGCTGTTTTTT. Protein: CASSLFPDTGELFF.

This clone has only a few counts. Written as DNA, the CDR3 is TGTGCCAGCAGTTACCCGGGACAGACCCGGACCCAGTACTTC. Translating gives CASSYPGQTRTQYF. V usage is TRBV28 and J usage is TRBJ2-5, with 7 bases that match TRBD1. Germline assignment: CDR1 MDHEN and CDR2 SYDVKM. V shed 4 bases, J shed 7 bases, and the junction held 9 bases outside the gene matches. This CDR3 has 14 amino acids.

This chain connects TRBV5-1 to TRBJ2-7, with 7 bases matching TRBD1. V shed 2 bases and J 6 bases; nucleotides not matched to a gene: 5. The germline gives CDR1 SGHRS, CDR2 YFSETQ. The CDR3 is 13 residues long. The CDR3 sequence is CASSFTGEGEQYF. CDR3 in DNA: TGCGCCAGCAGCTTCACAGGGGAAGGCGAGCAGTACTTC.

V is TRBV5-1 and J is TRBJ1-5, with 10 positions matching TRBD1. CDR1 is SGHRS, CDR2 YFSETQ, per germline. The CDR3 totals 15 residues. Germline trimming cut 4 bases from V and 4 bases from J; bases unmatched to any gene: 5. The CDR3 coding sequence is TGCGCCAGCAGCAGAGGGACAGGGGTAAATCAGCCCCAGCATTTT. It translates to CASSRGTGVNQPQHF. Full variable domain (remainder filled in from reference TRBV5-1 and TRBJ1-5): KAGVTQTPRYLIKTRGQQVTLSCSPISGHRSVSWYQQTPGQGLQFLFEYFSETQRNKGNFPGRFSGRQFSNSRSEMNVSTLELGDSALYLCASSRGTGVNQPQHFGDGTRLSIL.

V gene TRBV7-8 combines with J gene TRBJ1-2, with 9 bases that match TRBD1. The J segment lost 5 bases and the V segment lost 5 bases, leaving 6 bases of the junction unmatched. Germline values: CDR1 SGHVS, CDR2 FQNEAQ. This CDR3 comprises 14 residues. The CDR3 is CASSPGQGTYGYTF. The CDR3 nucleotides read TGTGCCAGCAGCCCCGGACAGGGGACGTATGGCTACACCTTC.

This clone has a handful of counts. The genes are TRBV28 and TRBJ1-4; D remains unclear. Germline values: CDR1 MDHEN, CDR2 SYDVKM. The CDR3 has 14 amino acids. V shed 7 bases and J shed 4 bases, with 13 bases lying between them. The CDR3 loop reads CASTPRVINEKLFF. CDR3 bases: TGTGCCAGCACTCCGAGGGTGATTAATGAAAAACTGTTTTTT.

This rearrangement joins TRBV29-1 to TRBJ1-5; TRBD1 might be the D (6 bases). CDR1 is SQVTM, CDR2 ANQGSEA, per germline. V lost 7 bases, J lost 2 bases, and 9 bases lay in between. This CDR3 has 12 residues. CDR3 nucleotide sequence: TGCAGCGCAGGGGACGGCAATCAGCCCCAGCATTTT. This gives the protein CSAGDGNQPQHF.

This chain uses TRBV6-1 with TRBJ2-1; TRBD2 aligns across 13 bases. The CDR3 covers 17 residues. Germline lookup yields CDR1 MNHNS and CDR2 SASEGT. V lost 1 base and J lost 6; bases outside the gene matches: 6. Here the CDR3 DNA reads TGTGCCAGCAGTGAAGTGAGGACTAGCGGGAGAGTCAATGAGCAGTTCTTC. This gives the protein CASSEVRTSGRVNEQFF.

J is TRBJ1-1 and V is TRBV20-1, with D unclear. The length of the CDR3 is 11 residues. Germline assignment: CDR1 DFQATT and CDR2 SNEGSKA (reference sequence). V was cut by 3 bases and J by 6 bases, with 8 bases left in between. The CDR3 nucleotides read TGCAGTGCTAGGATGGTAGCTGAAGCTTTCTTT. This sequence encodes CSARMVAEAFF.

This clone turned up a few times. The chain couples TRBV28 to TRBJ2-5, with 7 bases identical to TRBD1. The CDR3 has 16 residues. The V gene's germline CDR1 is MDHEN and CDR2 SYDVKM. Trimming removed 3 bases from V and 1 base from J; junction bases left unmatched: 8. The CDR3 loop reads CASSFLGGLSQETQYF. CDR3 in DNA: TGTGCCAGCAGTTTTTTAGGGGGCTTATCCCAAGAGACCCAGTACTTC.

The J gene is TRBJ2-3, the V gene TRBV4-1; 13 nucleotides agree with TRBD2. Trimming cost V 0 bases and J 2 bases; bases outside gene matches: 8. Per germline, CDR1 MGHRA and CDR2 YSYEKL. There are 19 residues in the CDR3. CDR3 loop: CASSQDPQTSGRPTDTQYF. DNA for the CDR3: TGCGCCAGCAGCCAAGACCCTCAGACTAGCGGGAGGCCCACAGATACGCAGTATTTT.

The chain links TRBV28 to TRBJ1-2; the match to TRBD1 covers 8 bases. Germline assignment: CDR1 MDHEN and CDR2 SYDVKM. The CDR3 totals 15 residues. V trimming: 2 bases; J trimming: 5 bases; junction bases outside the gene matches: 7. CDR3 coding DNA: TGTGCCAGCAGTTTAGGGGCAGGGGGCGATTATGGCTACACCTTC. It translates to CASSLGAGGDYGYTF.

This clone has more than one count but fewer than ten. V gene TRBV29-1 combines with J gene TRBJ1-2; no clear D. Trimming left V 7 bases short and J 4 bases short, with 4 bases between. Germline CDR1 and CDR2: SQVTM and ANQGSEA. The CDR3 length is 9 residues. This chain's CDR3 is CSASYGYTF. The CDR3 DNA follows: TGCAGCGCGTCCTATGGCTACACCTTC.

Only a few counts were recorded for this clone. This rearrangement joins TRBV7-3 to TRBJ2-1, with a tentative D call TRBD2 (6 bases). Germline V gene sequence: CDR1 SGHTA, CDR2 FQGTGA. V lost 5 bases, J lost 4 bases, and 30 bases lay in between. The CDR3 runs 20 residues. The CDR3 DNA reads TGTGCCAGCAGCGTAAGCCCCGCGAACCCCACGGTGGGGGGTTACAATGAGCAGTTCTTC. It translates to CASSVSPANPTVGGYNEQFF.

The V call is TRBV10-3, the J call TRBJ2-3; D is perhaps TRBD2 (6 bases). The germline gives CDR1 ENHRY, CDR2 SYGVKD. The CDR3 consists of 14 residues. Trimming shortened V by 9 bases and J by 3 bases, and 16 bases separated the two germline ends. CDR3 residues: CAIKAGFETDTQYF. CDR3 DNA: TGTGCCATAAAGGCGGGATTCGAGACAGATACGCAGTATTTT.